The 18 T cell receptor beta chains below were found in one sample sequenced in a study of blood T cell repertoires in COVID-19. Some clones are missing from TCRdb's copy, which holds only in-frame ones; the method was immunoSEQ multiplex PCR. The table shows about 370,000 clones, with about 89% occurring only once. Sequencing was carried out using peripheral blood. These TCRs come from a woman aged 25 to 39 with COVID-19, enrolled during active disease.

The genes are TRBV14 and TRBJ2-7; 7 nucleotides agree with TRBD2. Looked up from germline, CDR1 is SGHDN and CDR2 is FVKESK. The trim removed 1 base at V and 0 bases at J, leaving 9 bases unmatched. The CDR3 contains 17 residues. The CDR3 coding sequence is TGTGCCAGCAGCCAAGGAGGGAGGAGGGAGGGCTCCTACGAGCAGTACTTC. Its translation: CASSQGGRREGSYEQYF.

This chain joins TRBV10-2 and TRBJ1-1; the match to TRBD1 covers 9 bases. From germline, CDR1 is WSHSY and CDR2 SAAADI. This CDR3 spans 15 amino acids. The V and J ends lost 6 bases and 5 bases, in that order; junction bases with no gene match: 10. CDR3 nucleotides: TGCGCCAGCAGGCCCGCCGGGACAGGGTGGACTGAAGCTTTCTTT. This gives the protein CASRPAGTGWTEAFF.

The V and J genes are TRBV9 and TRBJ2-1, with D maybe TRBD2 (6 bases). CDR1 is SGDLS and CDR2 is YYNGEE in the germline V gene. The CDR3 is 15 residues long. The V end was cut by 3 bases, the J end by 0 bases, with 10 bases between. The CDR3 protein is CASSASGFSYNEQFF. Written as DNA, the CDR3 is TGTGCCAGCAGCGCCAGCGGGTTCTCCTACAATGAGCAGTTCTTC.

The V and J genes are TRBV7-2 and TRBJ1-2, with TRBD1 matching 9 bases. V was pared by 0 bases and J by 3 bases, with 8 bases of the junction left unmatched. Germline V gene data show CDR1 as SGHTA and CDR2 as FQGNSA. The CDR3 runs to 17 residues. For the CDR3, the DNA is TGTGCCAGCAGCTTAGCGTCCGGGGGACAGGGCGACTATGGCTACACCTTC. This codes for CASSLASGGQGDYGYTF.

The rearrangement joins TRBV4-3 to TRBJ1-3; no firm D call. The germline V and J ends were trimmed by 0 bases and 0 bases, with 15 bases remaining between them. Germline loops: CDR1 LGHNA, CDR2 YSLEER. This CDR3 comprises 18 residues. CDR3 in amino acids: CASSQEAGVEGSGNTIYF. The CDR3 coding sequence is TGCGCCAGCAGCCAAGAAGCGGGAGTCGAGGGCTCTGGAAACACCATATATTTT.

This chain connects TRBV6-5 to TRBJ2-2, with D possibly being TRBD2 (5 bases). Germline V gene lookup returns CDR1 MNHEY and CDR2 SVGAGI. The V end lost 3 bases, the J end lost 6 bases, and 14 bases lay between the germline ends. CDR3 length equals 15 residues. The CDR3: CASSYYEEGAGELFF. In DNA form, the CDR3 reads TGTGCCAGCAGTTATTACGAAGAGGGCGCCGGGGAGCTGTTTTTT.

The chain has TRBV7-8 and TRBJ2-1; 13 nucleotides match TRBD2. CDR1 and CDR2 from the germline V gene are SGHVS and FQNEAQ. Trimming at V came to 5 bases and at J to 4 bases, leaving 29 bases not matched to a gene. The CDR3 sequence is 24 residues long. The chain's CDR3 is CASSPTRRGAGLAGVPVGYNEQFF. CDR3 sequence (DNA): TGTGCCAGCAGCCCTACACGAAGGGGCGCAGGACTAGCGGGGGTACCCGTTGGTTACAATGAGCAGTTCTTC.

The count of this clone is one. The chain links TRBV25-1 to TRBJ2-5; D is ambiguous. V was pared by 0 bases and J by 3 bases, with 8 bases between. The CDR3 extends over 14 amino acids. Germline V gives CDR1 MGHDK, CDR2 SYGVNS. CDR3 loop: CASSEYGRKETQYF. The CDR3 nucleotides are TGTGCCAGCAGTGAATACGGCAGGAAAGAGACCCAGTACTTC.

J is TRBJ1-1 and V is TRBV3-1 (or the pseudogene TRBV3-2), with 9 bases fitting TRBD1. Unmatched junction bases numbered 9, after V lost 4 bases and J lost 3 bases. The CDR3 is made up of 16 amino acids. Germline CDR1 LGHDT, CDR2 YNNKEL (reference sequence). CDR3 DNA sequence: TGTGCCAGCAGCCGAGGACAGGGGACTATTGACACTGAAGCTTTCTTT. Amino acid sequence: CASSRGQGTIDTEAFF.

This sequence joins TRBV7-2 and TRBJ2-2, with D tentatively TRBD1 (6 bases). This CDR3 comprises 15 residues. Trimming cost V 5 bases and J 3 bases, with 13 bases left between them. Germline CDR1 SGHTA, CDR2 FQGNSA. The CDR3, as DNA: TGTGCCAGCAGCCGTGGGACATCGGACACCGGGGAGCTGTTTTTT. This gives the protein CASSRGTSDTGELFF. Drawing the rest from reference TRBV7-2 and TRBJ2-2, the complete variable domain is GAGVSQSPSNKVTEKGKDVELRCDPISGHTALYWYRQSLGQGLEFLIYFQGNSAPDKSGLPSDRFSAERTGGSVSTLTIQRTQQEDSAVYLCASSRGTSDTGELFFGEGSRLTVL.

This clone showed up just once. J is TRBJ2-1 and V is TRBV5-1, with D unclear. CDR1 is SGHRS and CDR2 is YFSETQ in the germline V gene. Trimming cost V 0 bases and J 0 bases, with 7 bases left between them. The CDR3 totals 15 residues. The DNA for the CDR3 is TGCGCCAGCAGCTTGGAGGAGTACTCCTACAATGAGCAGTTCTTC. Translated, it gives CASSLEEYSYNEQFF.

The chain has TRBV7-2 and TRBJ2-5, with TRBD2 identical over 8 bases. This CDR3 spans 15 amino acids. Trimming at V came to 6 bases and at J to 3 bases, leaving 9 bases not matched to a gene. The germline gives CDR1 SGHTA, CDR2 FQGNSA. For the CDR3, the DNA is TGTGCCAGCAGTCGGACCGGGACTAGAGAAGAGACCCAGTACTTC. It translates to CASSRTGTREETQYF.

The gene calls are TRBV4-3 and TRBJ1-1; unclear D gene. Germline loops: CDR1 LGHNA, CDR2 YSLEER. The ends were cut back, 0 bases at V and 5 bases at J, with 10 bases in the middle. The CDR3 length is 14 residues. CDR3 coding DNA: TGCGCCAGCAGCCAAGAGATAGAGGGAACTGAAGCTTTCTTT. It encodes CASSQEIEGTEAFF.

The V gene is TRBV24-1, the J gene TRBJ1-1; TRBD1 matches 10 bases. This CDR3 region has 15 residues. The germline CDR1 and CDR2 sequences are KGHDR and SFDVKD. V trimming: 4 bases; J trimming: 1 base; junction bases outside the gene matches: 2. The CDR3 is CATSDGQGGNTEAFF. The CDR3 bases are TGTGCCACCAGTGACGGACAGGGGGGGAACACTGAAGCTTTCTTT.

The chain recombines TRBV5-1 with TRBJ1-2, with a weak D call TRBD1 (6 bases). Germline loops: CDR1 SGHRS, CDR2 YFSETQ. The CDR3 sequence is 13 residues long. Trimming took off 3 bases at V and 10 bases at J, with 16 bases between the two ends. Here the CDR3 DNA reads TGCGCCAGCAGCTCCTACCAGGACAGTTCCTACACCTTC. It translates to CASSSYQDSSYTF.

The chain couples TRBV12-3 or TRBV12-4 to TRBJ2-5; a possible D gene is TRBD1 (6 bases). Trimming took 6 bases from V and 5 from J, leaving 13 bases between them. The CDR3 has 13 residues. CDR3 DNA sequence: TGTGCCAGCAGCCCACAGGGTCGGGAGACCCAGTACTTC. Amino acid sequence: CASSPQGRETQYF.

The chain couples TRBV28 to TRBJ2-7, with a weak D call TRBD2 (5 bases). V was pared by 7 bases and J by 8 bases, with 21 bases between. There are 14 residues in the CDR3. CDR1 MDHEN and CDR2 SYDVKM come from the germline V gene. CDR3 loop: CASMGDPTEIKQYF. Written as DNA, the CDR3 is TGTGCCAGCATGGGAGACCCCACTGAGATTAAGCAGTACTTC.

This chain links TRBV9 with TRBJ2-5; a weak D match, TRBD2 (5 bases). V lost 1 base and J 1 base, leaving 8 bases between the germline ends. Germline values: CDR1 SGDLS, CDR2 YYNGEE. This CDR3 is 14 amino acids long. This CDR3 is CASSVRTGQETQYF. In nucleotides, the CDR3 is TGTGCCAGCAGCGTACGGACTGGCCAAGAGACCCAGTACTTC.